This entry lists 32 T cell receptor beta chains sequenced from one sample in a study of T cells after posttransplantation cyclophosphamide. The table came from immunoSEQ multiplex PCR; TCRdb's copy has only in-frame clones and leaves some out. The sample shows almost 35,000 clones, none of them appearing just once. Material for sequencing was PBMCs. The receptors were sampled from a woman in her forties or fifties in good health and a related stem cell transplant donor.

This clone has just a few counts. This rearrangement joins TRBV29-1 to TRBJ2-7; the D gene is possibly TRBD1 (5 bases). Germline CDR1 and CDR2: SQVTM and ANQGSEA. The length of the CDR3 is 15 residues. V was clipped by 4 bases and J by 3 bases, with 19 bases between them. The CDR3 loop reads CSVVGRELLGYEQYF. CDR3 nucleotide sequence: TGCAGCGTTGTGGGCAGGGAACTCCTCGGCTACGAGCAGTACTTC.

This clone has at least ten counts. The rearrangement links TRBV7-2 to TRBJ1-2, with TRBD1 matching 9 bases. The V segment lost 5 bases and the J segment 6 bases; nucleotides outside the gene matches: 13. Germline CDR1 reads SGHTA; CDR2 reads FQGNSA. CDR3 size: 16 residues. The CDR3 DNA reads TGTGCCAGCAGCCAAAGGGAGTCCGGGACAGGGAATGGCTACACCTTC. Its protein product is CASSQRESGTGNGYTF.

This clone was picked up many times. CDR3 bases: TGTGCCAGTAGTACCTTACAGGGGATCGCTGAAGCTTTCTTT. Translated, it gives CASSTLQGIAEAFF. The rearrangement links TRBV19 to TRBJ1-1; 7 nucleotides match TRBD1. This CDR3 is built from 14 residues. With V trimmed by 4 bases and J by 6 bases, 8 bases remained unmatched. Germline lookup yields CDR1 LNHDA and CDR2 SQIVND (reference sequence).

This chain uses TRBV30 with TRBJ1-2; tentative D call: TRBD1 (6 bases). The germline V gene encodes CDR1 GTSNPN and CDR2 SVGIG (reference sequence). The CDR3 sequence is 13 residues long. V was pared by 4 bases and J by 0 bases, with 9 bases between. CDR3 residues: CAWTTGTNYGYTF. The CDR3 DNA is TGTGCCTGGACTACAGGGACTAACTATGGCTACACCTTC.

This clone was seen at least ten times. This chain uses TRBV7-3 with TRBJ2-3, with TRBD2 matching 8 bases. The CDR3 sequence is 16 residues long. Per germline, CDR1 SGHTA and CDR2 FQGTGA. V lost 1 base and J lost 0; bases outside the gene matches: 3. The CDR3 DNA reads TGTGCCAGCAGCTTAAGCGCTAGCGGGAGCACAGATACGCAGTATTTT. Translated, it gives CASSLSASGSTDTQYF.

This clone was recorded at least ten times. V and J are TRBV27 and TRBJ2-2, with TRBD1 matching over 7 bases. The length of the CDR3 is 17 residues. Germline V CDR1 and CDR2: MNHEY, SMNVEV (reference sequence). Trimming took 3 bases from V and 4 from J; bases not matched to a gene: 11. For the CDR3, the DNA is TGTGCCAGCAGTTTCGGGGCCGACAGGGTGGTCACCGGGGAGCTGTTTTTT. This translates into CASSFGADRVVTGELFF.

In this sample, this clone turned up many times. The V gene is TRBV7-3, the J gene TRBJ2-7, with TRBD2 matching 11 bases. From germline, CDR1 is SGHTA and CDR2 FQGTGA. The J segment lost 3 bases and the V segment lost 4 bases, leaving 8 bases of the junction unmatched. CDR3 length equals 16 residues. The CDR3, as DNA: TGTGCCAGCAGCTCGTCAACTAGCGGGAGAATCTACGAGCAGTACTTC. This gives the protein CASSSSTSGRIYEQYF.

This chain joins TRBV5-1 and TRBJ2-5, with D tentatively TRBD2 (5 bases). V gave up 0 bases and J gave up 4 bases, with 10 bases separating them. There are 14 residues in the CDR3. CDR1 is SGHRS and CDR2 is YFSETQ in the germline V gene. CDR3 in DNA: TGCGCCAGCAGCTTGGAGGGCCGGGGAGAGACCCAGTACTTC. Translating gives CASSLEGRGETQYF.

At least ten counts were recorded for this clone. V usage is TRBV6-2 or TRBV6-3 and J usage is TRBJ2-7; D ambiguous. Germline-derived CDR1 and CDR2 are MNHEY and SVGEGT. The length of the CDR3 is 13 residues. V lost 5 bases, J lost 4 bases, and 12 bases lay in between. The CDR3 DNA is TGTGCCAGCAGTGGGCCTTACTCTTACGAGCAGTACTTC. It yields the protein CASSGPYSYEQYF.

This clone was seen ten or more times. The rearrangement uses TRBV4-1 and TRBJ1-2, with D uncertain. In germline, CDR1 is MGHRA, CDR2 YSYEKL. V was clipped by 0 bases and J by 4 bases, with 6 bases between them. The CDR3 length is 13 residues. CDR3 region: CASSQESLYGYTF. The CDR3 coding sequence is TGCGCCAGCAGCCAAGAATCCCTCTATGGCTACACCTTC.

This clone was seen ten or more times. This sequence joins TRBV5-8 and TRBJ1-5; no firm D call. Trimming left V 1 base short and J 8 bases short, with 13 bases between. Germline CDR1 and CDR2: SGHTS and YDEGEE. The CDR3 is made up of 14 amino acids. The CDR3 loop reads CASSLYTGSKPQHF. Here the CDR3 DNA reads TGTGCCAGCAGCTTGTACACGGGTTCGAAGCCCCAGCATTTT.

This clone was observed a handful of times. J is TRBJ1-2 and V is TRBV7-9, with D perhaps TRBD1 (5 bases). Looked up from germline, CDR1 is SEHNR and CDR2 is FQNEAQ (reference sequence). V was cut by 5 bases and J by 8 bases, with 15 bases left in between. The CDR3 runs 13 residues. The CDR3 region has the DNA TGTGCCAGCAGCCCACAGGATCTATGGGGCTACACCTTC. Its translation: CASSPQDLWGYTF.

In its sample, this clone was seen many times. The rearrangement uses TRBV5-4 and TRBJ2-1; 7 bases align to TRBD2. Losses at the gene ends were 5 bases for V and 6 bases for J; bases not matched to a gene: 5. The germline V gene has CDR1 SGHNT and CDR2 YYREEE (reference sequence). This CDR3 contains 13 residues. The chain's CDR3 is CASRAGVSNEQFF. DNA for the CDR3: TGTGCCAGCAGGGCGGGAGTCAGCAATGAGCAGTTCTTC.

This clone was counted ten times or more. The chain couples TRBV27 to TRBJ2-3, with D possibly TRBD2 on 6 matching bases. Trimming removed 10 bases at V and 2 bases at J, with 13 bases between. The CDR3 is made up of 13 amino acids. Germline CDR1 MNHEY, CDR2 SMNVEV (reference sequence). This CDR3 is CATSGLTTDTQYF. The DNA of the CDR3 is TGTGCCACCTCGGGACTTACCACAGATACGCAGTATTTT.

This clone was recorded many times. The rearrangement joins TRBV6-2 or TRBV6-3 to TRBJ1-2; D remains unclear. The CDR3 is 15 residues long. CDR1 and CDR2 from the germline V gene are MNHEY and SVGEGT. Trimming pared 7 bases from V and 3 bases from J, leaving 18 bases between. The CDR3, as DNA: TGTGCCAGCAACGAACGAAAGCGGGCGGACTATGGCTACACCTTC. Its translation is CASNERKRADYGYTF.

This clone appeared many times. The gene calls are TRBV5-1 and TRBJ1-1, with D possibly matching TRBD1 (6 bases). CDR1 is SGHRS and CDR2 is YFSETQ in the germline V gene. Trimming pared 7 bases from V and 0 bases from J, leaving 19 bases between. This CDR3 has 16 residues. CDR3: CASSDFPGALNTEAFF. The CDR3 DNA sequence: TGCGCCAGCTCCGACTTTCCAGGGGCCCTGAACACTGAAGCTTTCTTT. Looking up the rest from reference TRBV5-1 and TRBJ1-1 gives the full variable domain: KAGVTQTPRYLIKTRGQQVTLSCSPISGHRSVSWYQQTPGQGLQFLFEYFSETQRNKGNFPGRFSGRQFSNSRSEMNVSTLELGDSALYLCASSDFPGALNTEAFFGQGTRLTVV.

This clone was counted at least ten times. V and J are TRBV5-1 and TRBJ2-1, with D possibly being TRBD2 (5 bases). CDR3 length: 14 residues. Germline CDR1 SGHRS, CDR2 YFSETQ. V lost 1 base to trimming and J lost 8 bases, with 13 bases between them. CDR3 sequence (DNA): TGCGCCAGCAGCTTGTCCACGGGGATGGATGAGCAGTTCTTC. Protein: CASSLSTGMDEQFF.

The gene calls are TRBV5-4 and TRBJ1-2, with D maybe TRBD1 (5 bases). This CDR3 has 13 amino acids. Germline V CDR1 and CDR2: SGHNT, YYREEE (reference sequence). With 3 bases removed from V and 4 bases from J, the gap between germline ends came to 10 bases. The CDR3 loop is CASSSGGTYGYTF. CDR3 nucleotides: TGTGCCAGCAGCTCGGGGGGGACCTATGGCTACACCTTC.

This clone was found many times. V and J are TRBV5-6 and TRBJ2-2; 13 nucleotides align to TRBD2. The trim removed 4 bases at V and 5 bases at J, leaving 5 bases unmatched. The CDR3 spans 16 residues. The V gene's germline CDR1 is SGHDT and CDR2 YYEEEE. The DNA for the CDR3 is TGTGCCAGCAGCCTCGGACTAGCGGGAGCAACCGGGGAGCTGTTTTTT. As protein: CASSLGLAGATGELFF.

This clone occurred a few times. The genes are TRBV7-9 and TRBJ2-5; TRBD2 matches at 7 bases. The germline V gene has CDR1 SEHNR and CDR2 FQNEAQ (reference sequence). CDR3 length equals 14 residues. V lost 3 bases to trimming and J lost 1 base; unmatched junction nucleotides: 2. CDR3 region: CASSFLAAQETQYF. The CDR3 nucleotides read TGTGCCAGCAGCTTTCTAGCGGCCCAAGAGACCCAGTACTTC.

This chain uses TRBV12-5 with TRBJ2-6, with D tentatively TRBD1 (6 bases). The germline gives CDR1 LGHNT, CDR2 FRNRAP. This CDR3 is 19 amino acids long. With 2 bases removed from V and 0 bases from J, the gap between germline ends came to 17 bases. CDR3 DNA: TGTGCTAGTGGTTTGTTCAGGGGCGCAGGCGGCTCTGGGGCCAACGTCCTGACTTTC. Translation gives CASGLFRGAGGSGANVLTF.

This clone has at least ten counts. The rearrangement uses TRBV4-3 and TRBJ1-5, with D tentatively TRBD1 (6 bases). The length of the CDR3 is 17 residues. CDR1 and CDR2 from the germline V gene are LGHNA and YSLEER. V dropped 2 bases and J dropped 1 base, with 15 bases sitting between them. The CDR3 sequence is CASSQYWSQGSNQPQHF. The DNA for the CDR3 is TGCGCCAGCAGCCAATACTGGAGCCAGGGGAGCAATCAGCCCCAGCATTTT.

This clone has at least ten counts. The same CDR3 is also encoded by other DNA sequences in this sample. The V gene is TRBV11-3, the J gene TRBJ2-1; D unresolved. Trimming cost V 5 bases and J 5 bases, with 4 bases left between them. CDR1 is SGHNT, CDR2 YENEEA, per germline. The CDR3 has 11 amino acids. DNA of the CDR3: TGTGCCAGCAGCCTAAACAATGAGCAGTTCTTC. This gives the protein CASSLNNEQFF. Full variable domain (outside the CDR3, taken from reference TRBV11-3 and TRBJ2-1): EAGVVQSPRYKIIEKKQPVAFWCNPISGHNTLYWYLQNLGQGPELLIRYENEEAVDDSQLPKDRFSAERLKGVDSTLKIQPAELGDSAVYLCASSLNNEQFFGPGTRLTVL.

The table lists this clone with many counts. The gene calls are TRBV10-3 and TRBJ2-1; 8 nucleotides agree with TRBD1. The CDR3 spans 14 residues. In germline, CDR1 is ENHRY, CDR2 SYGVKD. J gave up 4 bases and V 2 bases, and 1 base lay outside the gene matches. The CDR3 sequence is CAISERQGYNEQFF. In DNA form, the CDR3 reads TGTGCCATCAGTGAGAGACAGGGGTACAATGAGCAGTTCTTC.

This clone was detected many times. V and J are TRBV28 and TRBJ2-1; D is undetermined. The CDR3 runs 12 residues. Trimming removed 5 bases at V and 3 bases at J, with 5 bases between. Germline V gene sequence: CDR1 MDHEN, CDR2 SYDVKM. The chain's CDR3 is CASSNNYNEQFF. As DNA, the CDR3 is TGTGCCAGCAGTAACAACTACAATGAGCAGTTCTTC.

This clone has at least ten counts. The chain recombines TRBV19 with TRBJ1-1; D call uncertain. The length of the CDR3 is 11 residues. The V and J ends lost 10 bases and 0 bases respectively, with 6 bases between them. CDR1 and CDR2 from the germline V gene are LNHDA and SQIVND (reference sequence). The CDR3 nucleotides read TGTGCCACGTTTGTGAACACTGAAGCTTTCTTT. Translating it yields CATFVNTEAFF.

In its sample, this clone was seen many times. The gene calls are TRBV15 and TRBJ1-1, with D hard to call. The V end lost 0 bases, the J end lost 7 bases, and 12 bases lay between the germline ends. The CDR3 runs to 14 residues. CDR1 is LNHNV, CDR2 YYDKDF, per germline (reference sequence). The CDR3 nucleotides read TGTGCCACCAGCAGAGACTTTTCGTCGGGTGAAGCTTTCTTT. Translated: CATSRDFSSGEAFF.

This clone was detected many times. V is TRBV5-1 and J is TRBJ1-2; TRBD1 matches 8 bases. CDR1 is SGHRS, CDR2 YFSETQ, per germline. The CDR3 length is 15 residues. V lost 3 bases, J lost 0 bases, and 4 bases stayed unmatched. The CDR3, as DNA: TGCGCCAGCAGCTGGGGGACAGGTTCTAACTATGGCTACACCTTC. Protein sequence: CASSWGTGSNYGYTF.

This clone was seen at least ten times. This chain links TRBV7-6 with TRBJ1-3, with D possibly being TRBD1 (5 bases). Per the germline V gene, CDR1 is SGHVS and CDR2 is FNYEAQ. This CDR3 region has 17 residues. Trimming shortened V by 2 bases and J by 4 bases, and 18 bases separated the two germline ends. The CDR3 loop reads CASSLRLGPRDGNTIYF. CDR3 coding DNA: TGTGCCAGCAGCTTACGTTTGGGGCCGAGAGACGGAAACACCATATATTTT. The complete variable domain, with remaining parts taken from reference TRBV7-6 and TRBJ1-3, reads GAGVSQSPRYKVTKRGQDVALRCDPISGHVSLYWYRQALGQGPEFLTYFNYEAQQDKSGLPNDRFSAERPEGSISTLTIQRTEQRDSAMYRCASSLRLGPRDGNTIYFGEGSWLTVV.

The table lists this clone with many counts. Written as DNA, the CDR3 is TGTGCCAGCAGCTTCCCTTACAGGGGCACCGGGGAGCTGTTTTTT. Amino acid sequence: CASSFPYRGTGELFF. V and J are TRBV7-6 and TRBJ2-2; 7 nucleotides align to TRBD1. V trimming: 3 bases; J trimming: 4 bases; junction bases outside the gene matches: 5. The germline gives CDR1 SGHVS, CDR2 FNYEAQ. The CDR3 sequence is 15 residues long.

The genes are TRBV15 and TRBJ1-1, with D possibly matching TRBD1 (6 bases). Trimming took 4 bases from V and 11 from J, leaving 17 bases between them. Per the germline V gene, CDR1 is LNHNV and CDR2 is YYDKDF (reference sequence). The CDR3 runs to 13 residues. The CDR3 bases are TGTGCCACCAGCATAAAGACGGGCCAGGGGGCTTTCTTT. Its protein is CATSIKTGQGAFF.

This clone was seen more than once but under ten times. This rearrangement joins TRBV9 to TRBJ2-7; 12 bases match TRBD2. J was trimmed by 5 bases and V by 4 bases; bases with no gene match: 7. Germline V gene sequence: CDR1 SGDLS, CDR2 YYNGEE. The length of the CDR3 is 15 residues. CDR3 protein: CASSLGLAGTHEQYF. CDR3 nucleotides: TGTGCCAGCAGCCTAGGACTAGCGGGAACCCACGAGCAGTACTTC.